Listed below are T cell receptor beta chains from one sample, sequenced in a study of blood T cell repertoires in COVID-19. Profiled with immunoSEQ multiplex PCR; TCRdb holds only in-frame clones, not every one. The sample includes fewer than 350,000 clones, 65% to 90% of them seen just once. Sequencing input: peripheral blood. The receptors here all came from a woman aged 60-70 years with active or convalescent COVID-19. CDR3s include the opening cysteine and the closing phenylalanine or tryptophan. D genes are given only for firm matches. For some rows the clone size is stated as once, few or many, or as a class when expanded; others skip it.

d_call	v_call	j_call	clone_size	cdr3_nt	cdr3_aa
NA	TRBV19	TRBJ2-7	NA	TGTGCCAGTAGCTTCTACGGGGACTACGAGCAGTACTTC	CASSFYGDYEQYF
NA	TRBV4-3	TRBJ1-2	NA	TGCGCCAGCAGCCATGCCGGGACAAATAATGGCTACACCTTC	CASSHAGTNNGYTF
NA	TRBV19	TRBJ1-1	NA	TGTGCCAGTAGGGTTCAGGGCGCTATGAACACTGAAGCTTTCTTT	CASRVQGAMNTEAFF
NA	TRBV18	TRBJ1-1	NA	TGTGCCAGCTCACCACCCGCGGGGGCCTATACTGAAGCTTTCTTT	CASSPPAGAYTEAFF
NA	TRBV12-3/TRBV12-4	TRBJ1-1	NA	TGTGCCAGCAGTTTCCGTCGCACTGAAGCTTTCTTT	CASSFRRTEAFF
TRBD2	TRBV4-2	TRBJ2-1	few	TGTGCCAGCAGCCAAGCTAGCGGGGGATACAATGAGCAGTTCTTC	CASSQASGGYNEQFF
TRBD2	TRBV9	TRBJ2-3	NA	TGTGCCAGCAGCCAGACTAGCGGGGGCACAGATACGCAGTATTTT	CASSQTSGGTDTQYF
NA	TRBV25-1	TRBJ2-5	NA	TGTGCCAGCAGTGATCTAGCTCAAGAGACCCAGTACTTC	CASSDLAQETQYF
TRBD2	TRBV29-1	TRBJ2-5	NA	TGCAGCGTTGGGACTAGCGGGGGGGGAGAGACCCAGTACTTC	CSVGTSGGGETQYF
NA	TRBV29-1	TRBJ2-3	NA	TGCAGCGTTCCCCACGGAGGGGGCACAGATACGCAGTATTTT	CSVPHGGGTDTQYF
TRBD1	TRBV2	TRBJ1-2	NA	TGTGCCAACCGACAGGGGGTCTATGGCTACACCTTC	CANRQGVYGYTF
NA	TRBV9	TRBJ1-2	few	TGTGCCAGCAGCGTGGGACACGGTGATGGCTACACCTTC	CASSVGHGDGYTF
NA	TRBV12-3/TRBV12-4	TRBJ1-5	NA	TGTGCCAGCAGTTTCGGTCAGCCCCAGCATTTT	CASSFGQPQHF
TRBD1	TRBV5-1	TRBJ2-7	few	TGCGCCAGCAGCTCGGGACAGGAACGCTACGAGCAGTACTTC	CASSSGQERYEQYF
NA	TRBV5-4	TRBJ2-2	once	TGTGCCAGCAGCTTCACTCTGAACACCGGGGAGCTGTTTTTT	CASSFTLNTGELFF
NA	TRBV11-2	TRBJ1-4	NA	TGTGCCAGCAGCTTAGCTGCAACTAATGAAAAACTGTTTTTT	CASSLAATNEKLFF
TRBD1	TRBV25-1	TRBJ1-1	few	TGTGCCAGCCTTCCGACAGGGTGGTACACTGAAGCTTTCTTT	CASLPTGWYTEAFF
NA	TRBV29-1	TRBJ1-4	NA	TGCAGCGTTGGGGGCAGCGCTAATGAAAAACTGTTTTTT	CSVGGSANEKLFF
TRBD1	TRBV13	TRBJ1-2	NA	TGTGCCAGCAGCTTCGACAGGGTCTATGGCTACACCTTC	CASSFDRVYGYTF
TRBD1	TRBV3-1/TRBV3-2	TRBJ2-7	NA	TGTGCCAGCACCCGGTCCGGGACAGGGGGCTACGAGCAGTACTTC	CASTRSGTGGYEQYF
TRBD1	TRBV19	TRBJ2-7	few	TGTGCCAGTAGTATGGTACAGGGGGAAAACGAGCAGTACTTC	CASSMVQGENEQYF
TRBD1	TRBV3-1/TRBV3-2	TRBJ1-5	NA	TGTGCCAGCAGCCAAGTTTACCATTCACCCCGGACAGGGGACAATCAGCCCCAGCATTTT	CASSQVYHSPRTGDNQPQHF
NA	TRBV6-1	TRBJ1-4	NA	TGTGCCAGCAGTGAACGCGGTTACGAAAAACTGTTTTTT	CASSERGYEKLFF
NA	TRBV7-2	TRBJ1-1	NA	TGTGCCAGCAGCTTAGCGCGGTGGGCTGAAGCTTTCTTT	CASSLARWAEAFF
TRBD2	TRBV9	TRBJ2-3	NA	TGTGCCAGCAGCGTCCTAGCGGGGGGCCGGGGCGCAGATACGCAGTATTTT	CASSVLAGGRGADTQYF
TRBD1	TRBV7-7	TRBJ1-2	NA	TGTGCTAGCAGCTTAGGGGGCAGGCAGGGCTACACCTTC	CASSLGGRQGYTF
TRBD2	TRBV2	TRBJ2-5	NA	TGTGCCAGCAGTGAAGCCGGGGGGCAAGAGACCCAGTACTTC	CASSEAGGQETQYF
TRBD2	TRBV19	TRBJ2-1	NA	TGTGCCAGTAGCCCGTTAAGCGGGGGTAAGGGTGAGCAGTTCTTC	CASSPLSGGKGEQFF
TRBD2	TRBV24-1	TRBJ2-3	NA	TGTGCCACCAGTCCCGGGGGGACAGATACGCAGTATTTT	CATSPGGTDTQYF
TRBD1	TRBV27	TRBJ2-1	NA	TGTGCCAGCAGTCCGACAGGGAATGAGCAGTTCTTC	CASSPTGNEQFF
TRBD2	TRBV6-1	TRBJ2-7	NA	TGTGCCAGCAGTGAAGCAGTATGGGGCGGGGGGACCTACGAGCAGTACTTC	CASSEAVWGGGTYEQYF
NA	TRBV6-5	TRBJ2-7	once	TGTGCCAGTCGACCCCGTGGGAGCTCCTACGAGCAGTACTTC	CASRPRGSSYEQYF
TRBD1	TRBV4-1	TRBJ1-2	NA	TGCGCCAGCAGCTATACCACAGGGGTCGGCTACACCTTC	CASSYTTGVGYTF
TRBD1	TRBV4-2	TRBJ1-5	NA	TGTGCCAGCAGCCAAGGACAGGGGTATCAGCCCCAGCATTTT	CASSQGQGYQPQHF